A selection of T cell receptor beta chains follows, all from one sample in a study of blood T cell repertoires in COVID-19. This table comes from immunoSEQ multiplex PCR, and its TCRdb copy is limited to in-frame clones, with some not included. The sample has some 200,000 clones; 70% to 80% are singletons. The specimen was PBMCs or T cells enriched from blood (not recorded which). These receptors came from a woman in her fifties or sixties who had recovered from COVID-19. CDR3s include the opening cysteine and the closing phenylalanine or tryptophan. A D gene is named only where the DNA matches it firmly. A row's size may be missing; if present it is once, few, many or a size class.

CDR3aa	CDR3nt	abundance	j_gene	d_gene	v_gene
CAWSYRENQPQHF	TGTGCCTGGAGTTACAGGGAGAATCAGCCCCAGCATTTT	NA	TRBJ1-5	NA	TRBV30
CASSKPLGLAGAYNEQFF	TGTGCCAGCAGCAAACCTTTGGGGCTAGCGGGAGCCTACAATGAGCAGTTCTTC	NA	TRBJ2-1	TRBD2	TRBV7-9
CASSLDVTGHGYTF	TGTGCCAGCAGCTTAGATGTCACAGGGCATGGCTACACCTTC	once	TRBJ1-2	NA	TRBV9
CASSVYSRGSAGNTIYF	TGTGCCAGTAGTGTATACTCTCGGGGTTCTGCAGGAAACACCATATATTTT	NA	TRBJ1-3	NA	TRBV19
CASSQAIYRTGKTGELFF	TGTGCCAGCAGCCAAGCAATCTATCGGACAGGGAAGACCGGGGAGCTGTTTTTT	few	TRBJ2-2	TRBD1	TRBV14
CASSPGQGTGSPLHF	TGTGCCAGCTCACCCGGACAGGGTACGGGTTCACCCCTCCACTTT	once	TRBJ1-6	TRBD1	TRBV18
CASSVGSQGANEQFF	TGTGCCAGCAGCGTCGGATCTCAGGGTGCAAATGAGCAGTTCTTC	NA	TRBJ2-1	NA	TRBV9
CASSPHGQVEAFF	TGTGCCAGCAGCCCTCATGGACAGGTTGAAGCTTTCTTT	NA	TRBJ1-1	TRBD1	TRBV9
CASSLRTGYQETQYF	TGTGCCAGCAGCCTTAGGACAGGGTACCAAGAGACCCAGTACTTC	NA	TRBJ2-5	TRBD1	TRBV7-2
CASRPIVQYQETQYF	TGTGCCAGCAGGCCCATTGTACAGTACCAAGAGACCCAGTACTTC	NA	TRBJ2-5	NA	TRBV2
CASSQGPSGTGELFF	TGCGCCAGCAGCCAAGGCCCGTCCGGCACCGGGGAGCTGTTTTTT	NA	TRBJ2-2	NA	TRBV4-1
CASSYGQSSYNEQFF	TGCGCCAGCAGCTACGGACAAAGCTCCTACAATGAGCAGTTCTTC	few	TRBJ2-1	NA	TRBV5-1
CAWSQGGNQPQHF	TGTGCCTGGAGTCAGGGTGGCAATCAGCCCCAGCATTTT	once	TRBJ1-5	NA	TRBV30
CASGRLASRNEQFF	TGTGCCAGCGGGAGACTAGCAAGTCGTAATGAGCAGTTCTTC	NA	TRBJ2-1	TRBD2	TRBV2
CASSLTGTGSTEAFF	TGCGCCAGCAGCTTGACGGGGACAGGGAGTACTGAAGCTTTCTTT	NA	TRBJ1-1	TRBD1	TRBV5-1
CASSFREQAGYNEQFF	TGTGCCAGCAGCTTTCGAGAACAGGCCGGATACAATGAGCAGTTCTTC	NA	TRBJ2-1	NA	TRBV5-6
CASRLTGGRAFF	TGTGCCAGCAGGCTTACCGGTGGGCGAGCTTTCTTT	NA	TRBJ1-1	NA	TRBV28
CASSPSTSGRASADTQYF	TGCGCCAGCAGCCCCTCAACTAGCGGGAGGGCCTCGGCAGATACGCAGTATTTT	few	TRBJ2-3	TRBD2	TRBV5-1
CASSLRRIRTSGAQETQYF	TGTGCCAGCAGCCTACGTAGGATTCGGACTAGCGGGGCTCAAGAGACCCAGTACTTC	NA	TRBJ2-5	TRBD2	TRBV7-9
CASRLDRDTEAFF	TGTGCCAGCAGATTGGACAGGGACACTGAAGCTTTCTTT	once	TRBJ1-1	TRBD1	TRBV7-6
CASSRTTSGSRYEQFF	TGTGCCAGCAGCCGGACGACTAGCGGGAGTAGATATGAGCAGTTCTTC	NA	TRBJ2-1	TRBD2	TRBV7-9
CASRETLAGGDTQYF	TGCGCCAGCAGGGAAACACTAGCGGGAGGAGATACGCAGTATTTT	NA	TRBJ2-3	TRBD2	TRBV5-1
CATSDPGTPQETQYF	TGTGCCACCAGTGATCCCGGGACACCTCAAGAGACCCAGTACTTC	NA	TRBJ2-5	NA	TRBV24-1
CASSRSDSWNQPQHF	TGTGCCAGCAGCCGAAGTGACTCTTGGAATCAGCCCCAGCATTTT	NA	TRBJ1-5	NA	TRBV3-1/TRBV3-2
CAWSVSDSGGYTF	TGTGCCTGGAGTGTGTCCGACTCTGGTGGCTACACCTTC	few	TRBJ1-2	NA	TRBV30